What follows is one TCR beta chain and its context. No antigen is known for it. One base away there is no much larger clone; base qualities are not given. The library was built by means of PCR. DNA from cultured CD4+ T cells was subjected to TCR sequencing with the Oncomine TCR Beta short-read assay at the Johns Hopkins FTIC core. The QIAamp micro DNA kit was used to extract genomic DNA from the cultured CD4+ T cells. The Oncomine TCR Beta libraries from cultured CD4+ T cells were pooled using unique dual indexes and then sequenced on an Illumina iSeq 100. In the original analysis: Non-productive sequences were removed, and CDR3s not starting with C, not ending with F or W, or shorter than 7 amino acids were discarded. The MANAFEST web application identified antigen-specific clonotypes by comparing peptide-stimulated wells against reference wells and other culture wells. For a clone to be called positive, the clone needed an FDR below 0.05, an odds ratio above 5, and a productive frequency above 0.1% in at least two of three replicate wells. A clonotype was classed as cross-reactive if the clonotype showed significant expansion both in SARS-CoV-2 spike wells and in at least one common cold coronavirus spike condition. Levenshtein distances (stringdist) and unrooted phylogenetic trees (ape) in R version 3.6.1 were used to assess CDR3 homology. TCRdb ran its own pipeline on the public reads, namely fastp trimming at Q25 and MiXCR clone calling, and kept in-frame beta chains. Each record represents a unique CDR3 protein, reported with the most common genes and DNA among its rows. TCRdb, not the original authors, processed these V and J calls. The sample table shows about 18,000 distinct CDR3 sequences, and more than 40% are seen once. The ten largest clones take up approximately 6.5% of the sample.

The record originates from a study of vaccination and CD4 T cells after COVID-19 (dated 2022 in TCRdb). Turning to the overall study: Convalescent patients had a positive SARS-CoV-2 result on nasal swab PCR, and of these patients, nine had mild disease and one had severe disease. In the convalescent cohort there were six males and four females, among whom were two Hispanic individuals, seven Caucasians, two Asians and one multiracial person. Each participant got two doses of either the Pfizer-BioNTech BNT162b2 vaccine (n=8) or the Moderna mRNA-1273 vaccine (n=2). Post-COVID blood samples were collected from convalescent patients a median of approximately 93 days after diagnosis, with a range of roughly 30 to 161 days. Post-vaccine blood samples were obtained a median of approximately 74 days after the second vaccine dose, with a range of 14 to 241 days. For stimulating the cultures, overlapping spike peptide pools were used, derived from SARS-CoV-2 as well as from the common cold coronaviruses HCoV-NL63, HCoV-OC43 and HCoV-229E. As controls, cultures received a CEFX viral epitope pool (the positive control), an HIV-1 Nef peptide pool (the negative control), or no peptide at all. In under 13 COVID-19 convalescent patients and a few infection-naive healthy vaccine recipients, researchers compared the spike-specific CD4+ TCR repertoire from before mRNA vaccination with the repertoire from after.

On the study overall, not on this receptor specifically: Among convalescent patients, a median about 90% of the SARS-CoV-2-reactive clones seen after vaccination appeared only after vaccination, which suggests priming specific to the vaccine. An increase in the median number of SARS-CoV-2-reactive clonotypes from 21 after infection to roughly 38 after vaccination was observed, but the change was not found to be significant. Nearly all vaccine-specific clones in convalescent patients (304 of 307) were mono-reactive for SARS-CoV-2 spike rather than cross-reactive with common cold coronaviruses. Only a relatively small number of convalescent patients were included in the study, and early timepoints following natural infection were not analyzed.

The treatment or condition label corresponds to: roughly 11-day PBMC culture with coronavirus spike peptide pools or control peptides (ViraFEST assay). To expand antigen-specific T cells with peptide pools and then pick out the expanded clonotypes through TCR sequencing, the study relied on the ViraFEST assay. The convalescent patients' positive SARS-CoV-2 PCR tests fell between March and December 2020, which was before the Alpha, Beta and Delta variants emerged in the United States. Each well held approximately 2 million PBMCs cultured in IMDM containing approximately 5.3% human AB serum and around 9.2 IU/ml IL-2, with 8.5 to 10 ug/ml peptide pools added. Half of the culture medium was replaced with fresh IL-2-containing medium on days 3 and 7. CD4+ T cells were isolated after about 10 days of culture through negative selection using the EasySep CD4+ T cell isolation kit. Ficoll-Paque Plus gradient centrifugation was used to isolate PBMCs from whole blood, and the isolated PBMCs were then either used fresh or cryopreserved at -140C. In general, triplicate wells were set up for every culture condition.

The germline V and J ends show losses of 5 bases and 0 bases respectively, and no gene match explains 3 bases of the junction. The germline V gene (reference sequence) sets CDR1 to SEHNR and CDR2 to FQNEAQ. The CDR3 measures 14 amino acids from cysteine to phenylalanine. The CDR3 DNA has 42 bases and is translated from base 1. The material was CD4+ T cells from blood, cultured in vitro, obtained before SARS-CoV-2 vaccination. The sequence is built from TRBV7-9 and TRBJ1-2; 7 of the junction bases match TRBD1. The receptor's source is a human donor who had recovered from COVID-19. The DNA sequence is TGTGCCAGCAGCGCCCAGGGGGCTAACTATGGCTACACCTTC. Its protein is CASSAQGANYGYTF.